The 25 T cell receptor beta chains presented below share a single source sample, sequenced in a study of cytomegalovirus exposure and HLA in healthy donors. Sequenced by immunoSEQ multiplex PCR; TCRdb stores in-frame clones only, minus some. The sample lists 120,000 to 150,000 clones; about 90% were seen once. The sequencing input was PBMCs. The source is a man younger than 30 in good health and CMV-seronegative.

This chain joins TRBV11-3 and TRBJ2-7; 11 bases agree with TRBD2. Per the germline V gene, CDR1 is SGHNT and CDR2 is YENEEA. V gave up 2 bases and J gave up 6 bases; unmatched junction bases: 3. CDR3 length: 14 residues. The CDR3 spells CASSLWLAGGEQYF. DNA for the CDR3: TGTGCCAGCAGCTTATGGCTAGCGGGAGGCGAGCAGTACTTC.

The V and J genes are TRBV19 and TRBJ2-1; 7 bases are a match to TRBD2. CDR1 and CDR2 from the germline V gene are LNHDA and SQIVND (reference sequence). V dropped 5 bases and J dropped 2; count of bases not matched to a gene: 18. This CDR3 has 19 residues. CDR3 DNA sequence: TGTGCCAGTAGTCCTGGACTAGGCGACCCGAAGAGGACCTACAATGAGCAGTTCTTC. It encodes CASSPGLGDPKRTYNEQFF.

V gene TRBV27 combines with J gene TRBJ1-2; perhaps TRBD1 as D (5 bases). The germline CDR1 and CDR2 sequences are MNHEY and SMNVEV (reference sequence). Trimming took 6 bases from V and 4 from J, leaving 18 bases between them. The CDR3 is 15 amino acids. The DNA for the CDR3 is TGTGCCAGCAGGCTCCTATCGACCCAGGGCTATGGCTACACCTTC. Its translation: CASRLLSTQGYGYTF.

This clone appeared once. V and J are TRBV5-1 and TRBJ2-7, with 8 bases fitting TRBD1. This CDR3 comprises 18 residues. CDR1 is SGHRS, CDR2 YFSETQ, per germline. V shed 1 base, J shed 1 base, and the junction held 13 bases outside the gene matches. For the CDR3, the DNA is TGCGCCAGCAGCTTGTTGCCCCCCTCAACAGGGGGTTCCTACGAGCAGTACTTC. It translates to CASSLLPPSTGGSYEQYF.

The rearrangement uses TRBV9 and TRBJ2-3; a possible D gene is TRBD2 (5 bases). The V end lost 2 bases, the J end lost 11 bases, and 27 bases lay between the germline ends. Germline loops: CDR1 SGDLS, CDR2 YYNGEE. This CDR3 comprises 17 residues. CDR3 DNA: TGTGCCAGCAGCGTCTCGCCTGTCTTATTAGGAGGTACAGAGCAGTATTTT. Translating gives CASSVSPVLLGGTEQYF.

The chain carries TRBV7-9 and TRBJ2-6; D is uncertain. CDR1 SEHNR and CDR2 FQNEAQ come from the germline V gene (reference sequence). The CDR3 is 15 residues long. V shed 1 base and J shed 4 bases, with 8 bases lying between them. CDR3 sequence: CASSLVQSGANVLTF. The CDR3 nucleotides are TGTGCCAGCAGCTTAGTTCAGTCCGGGGCCAACGTCCTGACTTTC.

This rearrangement joins TRBV29-1 to TRBJ1-1; no reliable D call. Trimming cost V 6 bases and J 7 bases, with 21 bases left between them. The germline gives CDR1 SQVTM, CDR2 ANQGSEA. The CDR3 is 14 residues long. The CDR3 DNA reads TGCAGCGTCACCTCAGCGTTGATACGGGGTGAAGCTTTCTTT. Its translation: CSVTSALIRGEAFF. Drawing the rest from reference TRBV29-1 and TRBJ1-1, the complete variable domain is SAVISQKPSRDICQRGTSLTIQCQVDSQVTMMFWYRQQPGQSLTLIATANQGSEATYESGFVIDKFPISRPNLTFSTLTVSNMSPEDSSIYLCSVTSALIRGEAFFGQGTRLTVV.

The chain combines TRBV10-3 with TRBJ2-1, with D perhaps matching TRBD2 (6 bases). Germline CDR1 ENHRY, CDR2 SYGVKD. Trimming stripped 4 bases from V and 9 bases from J, with 16 bases between. The CDR3 spans 14 residues. The CDR3 loop is CAISGDSGSGEQFF. The CDR3 coding sequence is TGTGCCATCAGTGGGGACTCTGGCAGTGGTGAGCAGTTCTTC.

The rearrangement links TRBV11-2 to TRBJ2-7; TRBD1 agrees at 9 bases. CDR1 is SGHAT and CDR2 is FQNNGV in the germline V gene. V lost 6 bases to trimming and J lost 3 bases; unmatched junction nucleotides: 15. CDR3 size: 17 residues. The CDR3 sequence is CASSGPRRDRGYYEQYF. The CDR3 nucleotides are TGTGCCAGCAGTGGTCCCCGACGCGACAGGGGGTACTACGAGCAGTACTTC.

The genes are TRBV15 and TRBJ1-2; no reliable D call. Trimming stripped 0 bases from V and 3 bases from J, with 11 bases between. Germline assignment: CDR1 LNHNV and CDR2 YYDKDF (reference sequence). This CDR3 comprises 15 residues. CDR3: CATSRDWQADYGYTF. DNA for the CDR3: TGTGCCACCAGCAGAGATTGGCAGGCCGACTATGGCTACACCTTC. Full variable domain (rest looked up from reference TRBV15 and TRBJ1-2): DAMVIQNPRYQVTQFGKPVTLSCSQTLNHNVMYWYQQKSSQAPKLLFHYYDKDFNNEADTPDNFQSRRPNTSFCFLDIRSPGLGDTAMYLCATSRDWQADYGYTFGSGTRLTVV.

The V and J genes are TRBV18 and TRBJ2-3; D is uncertain. Germline loops: CDR1 KGHSH, CDR2 LQKENI. Deletions cut 3 bases from V and 5 bases from J, with 3 bases between. This CDR3 is built from 11 residues. The CDR3 nucleotides are TGTGCCAGCTCACCCAAAGATACGCAGTATTTT. Translating gives CASSPKDTQYF.

The V and J genes are TRBV9 and TRBJ2-5, with 9 bases aligning to TRBD1. The CDR3 length is 13 residues. Per the germline V gene, CDR1 is SGDLS and CDR2 is YYNGEE. V gave up 4 bases and J gave up 10 bases; unmatched junction bases: 8. The CDR3 reads CASSRTGTGIQYF. CDR3 in DNA: TGTGCCAGCAGCAGAACCGGGACAGGGATCCAGTACTTC. Variable domain in full (rest from reference TRBV9 and TRBJ2-5): DSGVTQTPKHLITATGQRVTLRCSPRSGDLSVYWYQQSLDQGLQFLIQYYNGEERAKGNILERFSAQQFPDLHSELNLSSLELGDSALYFCASSRTGTGIQYFGPGTRLLVL.

The V and J genes are TRBV5-6 and TRBJ2-5; 11 nucleotides agree with TRBD2. The CDR3 is 16 amino acids. J was trimmed by 3 bases and V by 1 base; bases with no gene match: 5. Germline V CDR1 and CDR2: SGHDT, YYEEEE. The CDR3 bases are TGTGCCAGCAGCTTGAGGTTACTAGCGGGGGAAGAGACCCAGTACTTC. It is translated as CASSLRLLAGEETQYF.

J is TRBJ2-2 and V is TRBV2; D ambiguous. Looked up from germline, CDR1 is SNHLY and CDR2 is FYNNEI. This CDR3 is built from 13 residues. V lost 7 bases to trimming and J lost 2 bases, with 8 bases between them. The CDR3 loop is CASIADNTGELFF. The CDR3 coding sequence is TGTGCCAGCATTGCGGATAACACCGGGGAGCTGTTTTTT.

This rearrangement joins TRBV7-2 to TRBJ2-7; 10 bases are shared with TRBD2. The CDR3 is 17 residues long. Germline lookup yields CDR1 SGHTA and CDR2 FQGNSA. J lost 0 bases, V lost 3 bases, and 8 bases had no gene match. The DNA for the CDR3 is TGTGCCAGCAGCTTTTATCGGACTAGCGGACGCTCCTACGAGCAGTACTTC. This encodes CASSFYRTSGRSYEQYF.

The J gene is TRBJ1-2, the V gene TRBV5-6, with D unresolved. CDR3 size: 14 residues. Germline assignment: CDR1 SGHDT and CDR2 YYEEEE. Trimming took 2 bases from V and 2 from J, leaving 10 bases between them. The CDR3 DNA is TGTGCCAGCAGCTTAGACCGGGTCAACTATGGCTACACCTTC. It specifies CASSLDRVNYGYTF.

The J gene is TRBJ1-2, the V gene TRBV28, with 9 bases identical to TRBD1. CDR3 size: 15 residues. Trimming removed 4 bases from V and 4 bases from J; junction bases left unmatched: 7. CDR1 MDHEN and CDR2 SYDVKM come from the germline V gene. As DNA, the CDR3 is TGTGCCAGCAGTTCCGGGACAGGGATCCGCTATGGCTACACCTTC. Its protein is CASSSGTGIRYGYTF.

V usage is TRBV7-2 and J usage is TRBJ2-7; no definite D call. The CDR3 sequence is 14 residues long. The germline gives CDR1 SGHTA, CDR2 FQGNSA. Trimming left V 1 base short and J 3 bases short, with 10 bases between. This CDR3 is CASSLDSLYYEQYF. The CDR3 nucleotides are TGTGCCAGCAGCTTAGACTCTCTATACTACGAGCAGTACTTC. Full variable domain (remainder filled in from reference TRBV7-2 and TRBJ2-7): GAGVSQSPSNKVTEKGKDVELRCDPISGHTALYWYRQSLGQGLEFLIYFQGNSAPDKSGLPSDRFSAERTGGSVSTLTIQRTQQEDSAVYLCASSLDSLYYEQYFGPGTRLTVT.

The V gene is TRBV4-3, the J gene TRBJ1-2; D gene unclear. Germline V CDR1 and CDR2: LGHNA, YSLEER. The CDR3 covers 15 residues. Trimming left V 0 bases short and J 4 bases short, with 12 bases between. CDR3 coding DNA: TGCGCCAGCAGCCAAGATTACGGGTCGATCTATGGCTACACCTTC. Translation gives CASSQDYGSIYGYTF.

This clone has only one observation. This chain joins TRBV6-1 and TRBJ1-2; possible D gene TRBD1, 6 bases. Germline assignment: CDR1 MNHNS and CDR2 SASEGT. The V gene lost 8 bases and the J gene lost 3 bases, with 13 bases spanning the gap. This CDR3 comprises 13 residues. The CDR3 nucleotides are TGTGCCAGCCACGGGGGGGCTCACTATGGCTACACCTTC. Amino acids: CASHGGAHYGYTF.

The chain joins TRBV7-6 to TRBJ2-3; 8 bases match TRBD2. V shed 5 bases, J shed 1 base, and the junction held 8 bases outside the gene matches. The CDR3 is made up of 16 amino acids. The germline gives CDR1 SGHVS, CDR2 FNYEAQ. The CDR3 protein is CASSPYRSGGTDTQYF. CDR3 DNA sequence: TGTGCCAGCAGCCCCTACCGTAGCGGGGGCACAGATACGCAGTATTTT.

V is TRBV6-6 and J is TRBJ2-1; no clear D. CDR1 is MNHNY and CDR2 is SVGAGI in the germline V gene (reference sequence). There are 14 residues in the CDR3. Between the trimmed V and J ends, which lost 4 bases and 2 bases, there was a span of 9 bases. This CDR3 reads CASSLRSAYNEQFF. As DNA, the CDR3 is TGTGCCAGCAGTTTGAGATCGGCCTACAATGAGCAGTTCTTC.

This rearrangement joins TRBV11-2 to TRBJ2-7; 8 bases are a match to TRBD1. The CDR3 contains 14 residues. After removal of 6 bases from V and 5 bases from J, the junction contained 9 bases not matched to a gene. CDR1 is SGHAT and CDR2 is FQNNGV in the germline V gene. CDR3 bases: TGTGCCAGCAGGTTGGAGACAGGGGTCAACGAGCAGTACTTC. It translates to CASRLETGVNEQYF.

By sample share, this clone is medium-sized. The V and J genes are TRBV6-1 and TRBJ2-1; 11 bases match TRBD2. V shed 7 bases, J shed 7 bases, and the junction held 9 bases outside the gene matches. Germline CDR1 MNHNS, CDR2 SASEGT. The CDR3 length is 15 residues. CDR3 nucleotides: TGTGCCAGCACCCTACTAGCGGGAGAGATAAATGAGCAGTTCTTC. Translating gives CASTLLAGEINEQFF.

The rearrangement joins TRBV13 to TRBJ2-7; 11 nucleotides align to TRBD1. This CDR3 region has 15 residues. V shed 5 bases, J shed 3 bases, and the junction held 6 bases outside the gene matches. Germline values: CDR1 PRHDT, CDR2 FYEKMQ (reference sequence). CDR3 in amino acids: CASSPAGTGGYEQYF. The CDR3, as DNA: TGTGCCAGCAGCCCCGCAGGGACAGGGGGCTACGAGCAGTACTTC. Supplemented by reference TRBV13 and TRBJ2-7, the full variable domain reads AAGVIQSPRHLIKEKRETATLKCYPIPRHDTVYWYQQGPGQDPQFLISFYEKMQSDKGSIPDRFSAQQFSDYHSELNMSSLELGDSALYFCASSPAGTGGYEQYFGPGTRLTVT.